Shown below are 15 T cell receptor beta chains from a single sample sequenced in a study of Ad26.COV2.S vaccination and SARS-CoV-2 variants. Using immunoSEQ multiplex PCR, the repertoire was profiled, and TCRdb retains in-frame clones only, with some absent. The sample holds 450,000 to 550,000 clones, 89% seen once. Specified treatment: around 19 received Ad26.COV2.S at low or high dose, single or two shots; about 5 received placebo; per-sample allocation not given. Sampling was done on day 63 after the first vaccine or placebo injection. Sequencing used peripheral blood, obtained in a trial of Ad26.COV2.S vaccine versus placebo. The receptors derive from a person between 18 and 65 years old who received the Ad26.COV2.S COVID-19 vaccine or a placebo.

This clone was counted once. Different DNA sequences within this sample yield the same CDR3. The chain links TRBV7-6 to TRBJ1-1; D call uncertain. Trimming pared 1 base from V and 2 bases from J, leaving 5 bases between. Germline CDR1 reads SGHVS; CDR2 reads FNYEAQ. CDR3 length: 13 amino acids. CDR3 in amino acids: CASSLDTNTEAFF. The DNA for the CDR3 is TGTGCCAGCAGCTTAGACACTAACACTGAAGCTTTCTTT.

In the case of this clone: The identical CDR3 is also encoded by other nucleotide sequences in the sample. The V and J genes are TRBV5-1 and TRBJ2-3; a weak D match, TRBD2 (5 bases). Trimming removed 0 bases from V and 2 bases from J, with 7 bases in between. The CDR3 length is 14 residues. From germline, CDR1 is SGHRS and CDR2 YFSETQ. CDR3 amino acids: CASSLAGDTDTQYF. In nucleotides, the CDR3 is TGCGCCAGCAGCTTGGCCGGGGACACAGATACGCAGTATTTT.

The V call is TRBV7-2, the J call TRBJ2-3, with D possibly being TRBD2 (6 bases). Trimming cost V 5 bases and J 0 bases, with 9 bases left between them. CDR1 is SGHTA, CDR2 FQGNSA, per germline. The CDR3 covers 14 residues. CDR3 loop: CASSRDSSTDTQYF. CDR3 nucleotide sequence: TGTGCCAGCAGCCGGGACTCCAGCACAGATACGCAGTATTTT.

The rearrangement uses TRBV11-2 and TRBJ2-2, with 10 positions matching TRBD2. J lost 4 bases, V lost 5 bases, and 10 bases had no gene match. The V gene's germline CDR1 is SGHAT and CDR2 FQNNGV. The CDR3 contains 17 residues. CDR3: CASSQGSGGGSTGELFF. CDR3 coding DNA: TGTGCCAGCAGCCAGGGCAGCGGGGGGGGCAGCACCGGGGAGCTGTTTTTT.

The genes are TRBV27 and TRBJ2-3, with 7 bases that match TRBD2. Trimming removed 3 bases from V and 4 bases from J; junction bases left unmatched: 13. The CDR3 is 17 residues long. The germline CDR1 and CDR2 sequences are MNHEY and SMNVEV (reference sequence). CDR3 sequence (DNA): TGTGCCAGCAGTTTGGGCAGAACCAGCGGGGCGGCAGATACGCAGTATTTT. Amino acid sequence: CASSLGRTSGAADTQYF.

The chain employs TRBV3-1 (or the pseudogene TRBV3-2) and TRBJ2-7; D unresolved. The CDR3 has 12 amino acids. Trimming shortened V by 0 bases and J by 5 bases, and 5 bases separated the two germline ends. CDR1 is LGHDT, CDR2 YNNKEL, per germline (reference sequence). Written as DNA, the CDR3 is TGTGCCAGCAGCCAAGATATAAACGAGCAGTACTTC. Encoded protein: CASSQDINEQYF.

The rearrangement links TRBV5-1 to TRBJ1-1; 7 bases align to TRBD1. V shed 4 bases and J 0 bases; nucleotides not matched to a gene: 9. CDR1 is SGHRS and CDR2 is YFSETQ in the germline V gene. This CDR3 has 16 residues. CDR3 region: CASSRNRQGLNTEAFF. CDR3 DNA sequence: TGCGCCAGCAGCAGGAACCGACAGGGATTGAACACTGAAGCTTTCTTT.

The CDR3 spells CASSYRVGNTIYF. CDR3 coding DNA: TGTGCCAGCAGTTACAGGGTTGGAAACACCATATATTTT. The genes are TRBV6-5 and TRBJ1-3; no reliable D call. This CDR3 spans 13 amino acids. The germline V gene has CDR1 MNHEY and CDR2 SVGAGI. The V gene lost 2 bases and the J gene lost 3 bases, with 5 bases spanning the gap.

The genes are TRBV19 and TRBJ1-1; a possible D gene is TRBD1 (6 bases). V lost 1 base and J 3 bases, leaving 12 bases between the germline ends. This CDR3 has 15 residues. Germline V gives CDR1 LNHDA, CDR2 SQIVND (reference sequence). The CDR3 sequence: CASSIGSGGDTEAFF. CDR3 DNA sequence: TGTGCCAGTAGTATAGGGTCGGGGGGCGACACTGAAGCTTTCTTT.

The V call is TRBV18, the J call TRBJ1-5, with TRBD1 matching over 7 bases. Germline CDR1 is KGHSH and CDR2 is LQKENI. V lost 3 bases, J lost 0 bases, and 11 bases stayed unmatched. This CDR3 has 18 amino acids. This CDR3 is CASSPRRQTGNSNQPQHF. The DNA for the CDR3 is TGTGCCAGCTCACCCCGGAGACAGACAGGGAATAGCAATCAGCCCCAGCATTTT.

The rearrangement joins TRBV5-1 to TRBJ2-1; D gene ambiguous. CDR1 SGHRS and CDR2 YFSETQ come from the germline V gene. This CDR3 region has 14 residues. The V end lost 3 bases, the J end lost 2 bases, and 9 bases lay between the germline ends. CDR3 loop: CASSYPSAYNEQFF. CDR3 nucleotides: TGCGCCAGCAGCTACCCAAGCGCCTACAATGAGCAGTTCTTC. Drawing the rest from reference TRBV5-1 and TRBJ2-1, the complete variable domain is KAGVTQTPRYLIKTRGQQVTLSCSPISGHRSVSWYQQTPGQGLQFLFEYFSETQRNKGNFPGRFSGRQFSNSRSEMNVSTLELGDSALYLCASSYPSAYNEQFFGPGTRLTVL.

The rearrangement joins TRBV18 to TRBJ1-3, with TRBD1 as a possible D gene (6 bases). The ends were cut back, 3 bases at V and 0 bases at J, with 18 bases in the middle. The germline CDR1 and CDR2 sequences are KGHSH and LQKENI. This CDR3 spans 18 amino acids. CDR3 in DNA: TGTGCCAGCTCACCCCTCAGGAGGGGGGGAAACTCTGGAAACACCATATATTTT. It yields the protein CASSPLRRGGNSGNTIYF.

The rearrangement uses TRBV29-1 and TRBJ1-1; D gene ambiguous. This CDR3 is built from 14 residues. Trimming removed 5 bases at V and 2 bases at J, with 15 bases between. CDR1 and CDR2 (germline): SQVTM, ANQGSEA. CDR3 protein: CSVQGRRGNTEAFF. The CDR3 DNA follows: TGCAGCGTTCAAGGGCGCCGAGGAAACACTGAAGCTTTCTTT.

This chain connects TRBV28 to TRBJ2-1; 10 bases agree with TRBD2. Germline CDR1 reads MDHEN; CDR2 reads SYDVKM. J gave up 6 bases and V 5 bases, and 4 bases lay outside the gene matches. This CDR3 is built from 14 residues. The CDR3 is CASSTRTSGNEQFF. The CDR3 DNA sequence: TGTGCCAGCAGTACACGGACTAGCGGCAATGAGCAGTTCTTC.

The J gene is TRBJ1-2, the V gene TRBV5-4; D uncertain. CDR1 and CDR2 (germline): SGHNT, YYREEE (reference sequence). There are 13 residues in the CDR3. Trimming removed 4 bases from V and 7 bases from J, with 14 bases in between. The CDR3 DNA reads as TGTGCCAGCAGCATACAAGGGTCGTTTGGCTACACCTTC. It translates to CASSIQGSFGYTF.